One and the same sample provided the 21 T cell receptor beta chains below, sequenced in a study of blood T cells in healthy people across ages. A sample-barcoded 5' primer and a J-beta primer mix were used in a second PCR of about 7 to 12 cycles. Each CDR3 protein is one row after TCRdb ran MiXCR on the 5' RACE reads. The top ten clones hold about 7.7% of a sample with about 1.7 million distinct CDR3 sequences, roughly 28% of them seen once. Sequencing was done on a sample of blood. The receptors shown here come from a woman aged 25 to 39 in good health.

V usage is TRBV25-1 and J usage is TRBJ1-6; perhaps TRBD1 as D (6 bases). The CDR3 covers 15 residues. Trimming removed 2 bases at V and 7 bases at J, with 12 bases between. Germline V CDR1 and CDR2: MGHDK, SYGVNS. In DNA, the CDR3 is TGTGCCAGCAGTGAAGCCTCAGGGGCGAATTCACCCCTCCACTTT. It encodes CASSEASGANSPLHF.

The genes are TRBV12-3 or TRBV12-4 and TRBJ2-1, with 8 positions matching TRBD2. This CDR3 region has 15 residues. V shed 4 bases and J 8 bases; nucleotides not matched to a gene: 10. CDR3 sequence reads: CASSSRGASIHEQFF. The CDR3 nucleotides are TGTGCCAGCAGTTCGCGGGGGGCCTCTATACATGAGCAGTTCTTC.

This clonotype was recorded many times. The chain recombines TRBV5-1 with TRBJ2-5; 7 nucleotides align to TRBD2. The CDR3 contains 14 residues. CDR1 and CDR2 (germline): SGHRS, YFSETQ. The ends lost 0 bases at V and 3 bases at J; junction bases unmatched: 2. This CDR3 reads CASSLEGGKETQYF. In DNA, the CDR3 is TGCGCCAGCAGCTTGGAGGGAGGGAAAGAGACCCAGTACTTC.

In its sample, this clonotype was seen a few times. The chain has TRBV6-2 or TRBV6-3 and TRBJ2-7; weak D call: TRBD2 (6 bases). V lost 0 bases, J lost 0 bases, and 12 bases lay in between. CDR3 length: 16 amino acids. Per germline, CDR1 MNHEY and CDR2 SVGEGT. CDR3: CASSYSRERSSYEQYF. CDR3 coding DNA: TGTGCCAGCAGTTACTCGCGGGAAAGGAGCTCCTACGAGCAGTACTTC.

The V and J genes are TRBV5-4 and TRBJ1-1; 8 nucleotides agree with TRBD1. Trimming cost V 4 bases and J 0 bases; bases outside gene matches: 11. The CDR3 covers 17 residues. The germline V gene encodes CDR1 SGHNT and CDR2 YYREEE (reference sequence). The CDR3 loop is CASSGTGGSSMNTEAFF. In nucleotides, the CDR3 is TGTGCCAGCAGCGGTACAGGGGGTTCTTCAATGAACACTGAAGCTTTCTTT.

Only a few counts were recorded for this clonotype. This chain connects TRBV5-1 to TRBJ1-5; D is unresolved. The length of the CDR3 is 15 residues. CDR1 SGHRS and CDR2 YFSETQ come from the germline V gene. Trimming took off 2 bases at V and 6 bases at J, with 15 bases between the two ends. CDR3 loop: CASSLEDPSAQPQHF. CDR3 coding DNA: TGCGCCAGCAGCTTAGAAGACCCGAGTGCTCAGCCCCAGCATTTT. Full variable domain (missing parts from reference TRBV5-1 and TRBJ1-5): KAGVTQTPRYLIKTRGQQVTLSCSPISGHRSVSWYQQTPGQGLQFLFEYFSETQRNKGNFPGRFSGRQFSNSRSEMNVSTLELGDSALYLCASSLEDPSAQPQHFGDGTRLSIL.

This clonotype was found many times. The CDR3 loop reads CSASSMSGGYNEQFF. CDR3 DNA: TGCAGTGCTAGTTCAATGAGCGGGGGTTACAATGAGCAGTTCTTC. V is TRBV20-1 and J is TRBJ2-1; 8 bases are shared with TRBD2. Trimming removed 3 bases from V and 4 bases from J; junction bases left unmatched: 8. Germline V gene data show CDR1 as DFQATT and CDR2 as SNEGSKA (reference sequence). This CDR3 region has 15 residues.

This chain connects TRBV6-6 to TRBJ2-1; D is undetermined. CDR1 and CDR2 from the germline V gene are MNHNY and SVGAGI (reference sequence). This CDR3 spans 13 amino acids. The ends were cut back, 6 bases at V and 1 base at J, with 7 bases in the middle. The chain's CDR3 is CASRPPSYNEQFF. The DNA for the CDR3 is TGTGCCAGCAGGCCTCCTTCCTACAATGAGCAGTTCTTC.

This clonotype was counted between two and nine times. This rearrangement joins TRBV6-5 to TRBJ2-2, with 7 bases identical to TRBD2. CDR1 is MNHEY and CDR2 is SVGAGI in the germline V gene. V was clipped by 10 bases and J by 7 bases; unmatched bases: 18. The CDR3 loop spans 16 amino acids. Here the CDR3 reads CAIGVAGAYLNGELFF. The CDR3 coding sequence is TGTGCCATCGGCGTTGCGGGAGCCTATCTTAACGGGGAGCTGTTTTTT.

The CDR3 sequence: CASSLPGQGVYNEQFF. CDR3 nucleotides: TGTGCCAGCAGCCTTCCGGGACAGGGGGTGTACAATGAGCAGTTCTTC. The rearrangement uses TRBV14 and TRBJ2-1; 11 bases fit TRBD1. Germline V gives CDR1 SGHDN, CDR2 FVKESK. Trimming cost V 4 bases and J 4 bases; bases outside gene matches: 6. The CDR3 spans 16 residues.

This clonotype was seen a handful of times. The rearrangement uses TRBV6-6 and TRBJ2-7, with a tentative D call TRBD1 (5 bases). Germline assignment: CDR1 MNHNY and CDR2 SVGAGI (reference sequence). Trimming cost V 10 bases and J 2 bases, with 12 bases left between them. CDR3 length: 12 residues. The CDR3 loop reads CATQTGPYEQYF. The CDR3 DNA reads TGTGCCACCCAAACAGGTCCCTACGAGCAGTACTTC.

This clonotype has a count of ten or more. The chain links TRBV18 to TRBJ2-1, with D perhaps matching TRBD2 (5 bases). This CDR3 region has 13 residues. The germline V gene encodes CDR1 KGHSH and CDR2 LQKENI. Deletions cut 8 bases from V and 5 bases from J, with 13 bases between. The DNA for the CDR3 is TGTGCCAGCAGTCCCGGGCGGGACAATGAGCAGTTCTTC. Protein product: CASSPGRDNEQFF.

The chain employs TRBV7-4 and TRBJ2-4; 7 bases are shared with TRBD2. The germline V gene encodes CDR1 SGHVT and CDR2 SQSDAQ. CDR3 length: 13 residues. With V trimmed by 8 bases and J by 4 bases, 5 bases remained unmatched. DNA for the CDR3: TGTGCCAGCCTCGGGGGGAAGAAAAACATTCAGTACTTC. This encodes CASLGGKKNIQYF.

The J gene is TRBJ2-5, the V gene TRBV5-1; TRBD2 agrees at 11 bases. The J call may be incorrect, as the DNA end agrees better with TRBJ2-7. The CDR3 extends over 14 amino acids. Germline CDR1 and CDR2: SGHRS and YFSETQ. Here the CDR3 DNA reads TGCGCCAGCAGCATAGCGGGGGGGGTATACGAGCAGTACTTC. It translates to CASSIAGGVYEQYF.

This clonotype showed up just a few times. The chain is built from TRBV5-1 and TRBJ1-2, with D maybe TRBD1 (6 bases). V lost 0 bases and J lost 4, with 13 bases in between. The CDR3 extends over 15 amino acids. Germline CDR1 reads SGHRS; CDR2 reads YFSETQ. The chain's CDR3 is CASSLDPGGSYGYTF. In nucleotides, the CDR3 is TGCGCCAGCAGCTTGGATCCTGGGGGCAGCTATGGCTACACCTTC. The complete variable domain, with remaining parts taken from reference TRBV5-1 and TRBJ1-2, reads KAGVTQTPRYLIKTRGQQVTLSCSPISGHRSVSWYQQTPGQGLQFLFEYFSETQRNKGNFPGRFSGRQFSNSRSEMNVSTLELGDSALYLCASSLDPGGSYGYTFGSGTRLTVV.

This clonotype was observed a few times. The rearrangement links TRBV10-3 to TRBJ2-5; D gene ambiguous. V was clipped by 5 bases and J by 5 bases, with 24 bases between them. The CDR3 length is 17 residues. Germline lookup yields CDR1 ENHRY and CDR2 SYGVKD. The CDR3 DNA follows: TGTGCCATCAGTTATAACCCAGCTGCACCCGGTCGGGAGACCCAGTACTTC. Translated, it gives CAISYNPAAPGRETQYF.

This clonotype was seen at least ten times. The chain uses TRBV5-1 and TRBJ1-2, with unresolved D. The V end lost 0 bases, the J end lost 2 bases, and 11 bases lay between the germline ends. CDR1 is SGHRS and CDR2 is YFSETQ in the germline V gene. The CDR3 is made up of 15 amino acids. CDR3 bases: TGCGCCAGCAGCTTGGAAGCAAAATCGAACTATGGCTACACCTTC. Translated: CASSLEAKSNYGYTF.

Of note for this clonotype: This could be a read error, since a much larger clone is one nucleotide away. The chain joins TRBV28 to TRBJ2-7; TRBD2 matches at 13 bases. Per the germline V gene, CDR1 is MDHEN and CDR2 is SYDVKM. The CDR3 runs 17 residues. Unmatched junction bases numbered 14, after V lost 5 bases and J lost 7 bases. CDR3 nucleotides: TGTGCCAGCAGTCCCGTACTAGCGGGGGGGCTCAGGAATGAGCAGTACTTC. It yields the protein CASSPVLAGGLRNEQYF.

The chain is built from TRBV5-1 and TRBJ2-2; 9 nucleotides match TRBD1. Germline lookup yields CDR1 SGHRS and CDR2 YFSETQ. V shed 4 bases, J shed 4 bases, and the junction held 11 bases outside the gene matches. The CDR3 extends over 17 amino acids. CDR3 nucleotides: TGCGCCAGCAGCCCGCTACAGGGGGCGCGGGGCACCGGGGAGCTGTTTTTT. It yields the protein CASSPLQGARGTGELFF.

The V gene is TRBV3-1, the J gene TRBJ2-7; TRBD1 matches at 7 bases. Germline assignment: CDR1 LGHDT and CDR2 YNNKEL (reference sequence). The CDR3 has 15 residues. V lost 4 bases to trimming and J lost 5 bases; unmatched junction nucleotides: 11. The CDR3 bases are TGTGCCAGCAGCCGTTTGTGGACAGGTCAAAACGAGCAGTACTTC. It specifies CASSRLWTGQNEQYF.

This clonotype was recorded a few times. V and J are TRBV5-6 and TRBJ2-1, with TRBD2 as a possible D gene (6 bases). The CDR3 contains 16 residues. The V end was cut by 0 bases, the J end by 0 bases, with 10 bases between. Germline loops: CDR1 SGHDT, CDR2 YYEEEE. CDR3 DNA: TGTGCCAGCAGCTTGGGCACGGGGGTCTCCTACAATGAGCAGTTCTTC. Protein product: CASSLGTGVSYNEQFF.